This T cell receptor beta chain was sequenced during a study of early T cells in non-severe SARS-CoV-2 infection. For the study at large: The study sequenced bulk RNA from unsorted whole blood, with chains unpaired.

Unique molecular identifiers were affixed to single, distinct cDNA molecules. MiXCR, run by TCRdb on the 5' RACE reads, gives a single entry per CDR3 protein. Among 63,000 or so distinct CDR3 sequences listed, approximately 12% were seen once. In this sample, this clonotype turned up many times. Its antigen is currently unknown. Trimming removed 2 bases from V and 0 bases from J, with 5 bases in between. Germline values: CDR1 SEHNR, CDR2 FQNEAQ (reference sequence). This CDR3 region has 14 residues. Regarding the study as a whole: The study's VDJdb matching favored anti-spike CD8 responses and missed private and CD4 specificities.

The source material was whole blood. The TCR was taken from an adult who was a healthcare worker with PCR-confirmed SARS-CoV-2 infection or an uninfected control (not recorded which). The J gene is TRBJ2-4, the V gene TRBV7-9; no definite D call. The CDR3: CASSLTQAKNIQYF. CDR3 nucleotides: TGTGCCAGCAGCTTAACCCAAGCCAAAAACATTCAGTACTTC.